This T cell receptor beta chain was captured by sequencing in a study of PD-1 blockade in classical Hodgkin lymphoma. Overall study results and limits: By C4D1 there was a significant rise in CD4+ TCR diversity but not in CD8+ TCR diversity.

All trial patients relapsed after autologous stem cell transplantation. The best responses consisted of complete response, partial response or progressive disease. The method was immunoSEQ multiplex PCR; TCRdb's version includes in-frame clones alone and lacks a portion of them. The repertoire holds tens of thousands of clones, with 75% to 85% as singletons. CDR3 length: 11 amino acids. With 5 bases removed from V and 10 bases from J, the gap between germline ends came to 11 bases. Germline lookup yields CDR1 SGHTA and CDR2 FQGNSA. A word on this clone: Its antigen is as yet unknown.

The receptor's source is a human donor with classical Hodgkin lymphoma. The sample in question was peripheral blood mononuclear cells (PBMCs), obtained at baseline. The rearrangement joins TRBV7-2 to TRBJ1-2; D is undetermined. DNA of the CDR3: TGTGCCAGCAGCGTACTTCTTGACTACACCTTC. It translates to CASSVLLDYTF.